These 9 T cell receptor beta chains originate from one sample sequenced in a study of T-cell memory formation after mild COVID-19. TCRdb re-derived calls from the 5' RACE reads in MiXCR, one entry per CDR3 protein. The sample has 70,000 to 95,000 distinct CDR3 sequences, over 10% seen once. The sequencing input was PBMCs or a T cell subset sorted from them (not recorded which). The receptors were sampled from a young man who had mild COVID-19 (a few samples of this study predate the infection). Cell type and time point are not known.

V usage is TRBV9 and J usage is TRBJ1-2; the D is unclear. V lost 2 bases and J 7 bases, leaving 12 bases between the germline ends. The CDR3 consists of 13 residues. The germline V gene encodes CDR1 SGDLS and CDR2 YYNGEE. CDR3 sequence: CASSVQGKRGYTF. As DNA, the CDR3 is TGTGCCAGCAGCGTGCAAGGGAAGCGTGGCTACACCTTC.

This clonotype was seen a few times. The chain couples TRBV20-1 to TRBJ2-1, with TRBD2 identical over 16 bases. CDR1 DFQATT and CDR2 SNEGSKA come from the germline V gene (reference sequence). With V trimmed by 5 bases and J by 7 bases, 5 bases remained unmatched. The CDR3 extends over 15 amino acids. CDR3 sequence reads: CSAQGLAGGRNEQFF. The CDR3 coding sequence is TGCAGTGCTCAGGGACTAGCGGGGGGGCGTAATGAGCAGTTCTTC.

J is TRBJ1-2 and V is TRBV20-1; D uncertain. Germline CDR1 reads DFQATT; CDR2 reads SNEGSKA (reference sequence). The CDR3 is made up of 13 amino acids. Deletions cut 3 bases from V and 2 bases from J, with 10 bases between. CDR3 DNA: TGCAGTGCTAGTTTAAGGACCAACTATGGCTACACCTTC. This gives the protein CSASLRTNYGYTF.

The rearrangement uses TRBV29-1 and TRBJ1-1; TRBD1 might be the D (6 bases). V lost 6 bases and J 1 base, leaving 9 bases between the germline ends. The CDR3 is made up of 12 amino acids. CDR1 and CDR2 (germline): SQVTM, ANQGSEA. Written as DNA, the CDR3 is TGCAGCGTAGTACAGGGGAACACTGAAGCTTTCTTT. Amino acid sequence: CSVVQGNTEAFF.

The chain combines TRBV12-3 or TRBV12-4 with TRBJ2-5, with D unresolved. The CDR3 spans 11 residues. The V end lost 10 bases, the J end lost 5 bases, and 11 bases lay between the germline ends. The CDR3 here is CATQARETQYF. CDR3 sequence (DNA): TGTGCCACCCAGGCCCGGGAGACCCAGTACTTC.

There are many counts of this clonotype. J is TRBJ1-1 and V is TRBV7-6, with 7 bases aligning to TRBD1. CDR1 and CDR2 (germline): SGHVS, FNYEAQ. The length of the CDR3 is 15 residues. J was trimmed by 4 bases and V by 5 bases; bases with no gene match: 10. The CDR3 spells CASSPPKAGGTEAFF. The CDR3 DNA sequence: TGTGCCAGCAGCCCCCCCAAGGCAGGGGGCACTGAAGCTTTCTTT.

The V gene is TRBV6-2 or TRBV6-3, the J gene TRBJ2-3; 7 bases line up with TRBD2. The V segment lost 0 bases and the J segment 2 bases; nucleotides outside the gene matches: 5. Germline values: CDR1 MNHEY, CDR2 SVGEGT. This CDR3 region has 16 residues. CDR3 nucleotides: TGTGCCAGCAGTTACTCCTCTAGCGGACACACAGATACGCAGTATTTT. This encodes CASSYSSSGHTDTQYF.

This clonotype was found many times. The chain is built from TRBV30 and TRBJ2-1; D is perhaps TRBD1 or TRBD2 (5 bases each). The germline V gene has CDR1 GTSNPN and CDR2 SVGIG (reference sequence). Deletions cut 5 bases from V and 0 bases from J, with 14 bases between. CDR3 length: 15 residues. The CDR3 bases are TGTGCCTGGGCCTTGGGGGTTTCCTCCTACAATGAGCAGTTCTTC. It specifies CAWALGVSSYNEQFF.

This clonotype was counted between two and nine times. This chain joins TRBV11-2 and TRBJ1-4; weak D call: TRBD1 (5 bases). V was cut by 4 bases and J by 8 bases, with 20 bases left in between. From germline, CDR1 is SGHAT and CDR2 FQNNGV. The CDR3 has 16 residues. For the CDR3, the DNA is TGTGCCAGCAGCTCCCCCCGGGCAGGGATCAGCGAAAAACTGTTTTTT. This codes for CASSSPRAGISEKLFF.